These 15 T cell receptor beta chains share one sample of origin, sequenced in a study of Tregs in tolerant kidney transplant recipients (dated by TCRdb to between 2018 and 2020). Library construction relied on the immunoSEQ multiplex PCR assay. Imported from immuneACCESS, the table was reduced by TCRdb to in-frame sequences with V and J called. These copies leave out some clones; in studies compared against another copy, an unresolved V gene accounts for under half, and the cause of the remainder is not known. This sample has some 250,000 clones in its table, and 80% to 85% of those were observed once. The top ten constitute over 0.5% of the sample. The sequencing sample was made of CD4+ T cells from blood. These receptors originate from a human donor in good health.

The CDR3, as DNA: TGTGCCAGCTCACCGGGGACTAGCGGGGGAGGCCTCTACGAGCAGTACTTC. Encoded protein: CASSPGTSGGGLYEQYF. The V gene is TRBV18, the J gene TRBJ2-7; 14 nucleotides match TRBD2. Per germline, CDR1 KGHSH and CDR2 LQKENI. V lost 3 bases, J lost 3 bases, and 7 bases stayed unmatched. This CDR3 has 17 amino acids.

The chain couples TRBV5-4 to TRBJ2-7, with D unclear. Germline loops: CDR1 SGHNT, CDR2 YYREEE (reference sequence). With 1 base removed from V and 2 bases from J, the gap between germline ends came to 7 bases. The CDR3 is 13 residues long. The CDR3: CASSLRETYEQYF. The CDR3 DNA reads as TGTGCCAGCAGCTTGAGGGAAACCTACGAGCAGTACTTC.

This clone was seen a single time. The gene calls are TRBV7-2 and TRBJ1-2; no firm D call. V gave up 3 bases and J gave up 6 bases, with 14 bases separating them. Looked up from germline, CDR1 is SGHTA and CDR2 is FQGNSA. The CDR3 length is 14 residues. CDR3 residues: CASSLPRGIDGYTF. DNA of the CDR3: TGTGCCAGCAGCTTGCCCCGGGGAATCGATGGCTACACCTTC.

The V gene is TRBV2, the J gene TRBJ1-5; no clear D gene. The V gene lost 5 bases and the J gene lost 4 bases, with 12 bases spanning the gap. CDR1 and CDR2 (germline): SNHLY, FYNNEI. CDR3 length: 14 residues. The CDR3 region is CASSPDGENQPQHF. CDR3 coding DNA: TGTGCCAGCAGTCCGGACGGGGAAAATCAGCCCCAGCATTTT.

The V and J genes are TRBV7-2 and TRBJ2-3; a possible D gene is TRBD2 (6 bases). Per germline, CDR1 SGHTA and CDR2 FQGNSA. Trimming removed 4 bases at V and 5 bases at J, with 16 bases between. This CDR3 has 15 residues. The CDR3 DNA reads TGTGCCAGCAGCTCGGGGGTTTCTCGTTTAGATACGCAGTATTTT. Encoded protein: CASSSGVSRLDTQYF.

The V call is TRBV10-3, the J call TRBJ1-3, with 8 bases fitting TRBD1. Germline loops: CDR1 ENHRY, CDR2 SYGVKD. The CDR3 is made up of 17 amino acids. V was clipped by 5 bases and J by 1 base; unmatched bases: 10. Written as DNA, the CDR3 is TGTGCCATCAGTCCCGGACAGGGAGAAGTGTCTGGAAACACCATATATTTT. It is translated as CAISPGQGEVSGNTIYF.

The chain has TRBV11-2 and TRBJ1-3, with D unclear. The V and J ends lost 0 bases and 1 base respectively, with 13 bases between them. This CDR3 comprises 17 residues. Per germline, CDR1 SGHAT and CDR2 FQNNGV. Here the CDR3 DNA reads TGTGCCAGCAGCTTAGATCTTATAAGGGCTTCTGGAAACACCATATATTTT. Translating it yields CASSLDLIRASGNTIYF.

The chain employs TRBV9 and TRBJ2-5; TRBD1 might be the D (7 bases). This CDR3 comprises 16 residues. V lost 2 bases to trimming and J lost 3 bases, with 17 bases between them. The germline gives CDR1 SGDLS, CDR2 YYNGEE. Here the CDR3 DNA reads TGTGCCAGCAGCGTTGGAGGGGGCAGGGTAGAAGAGACCCAGTACTTC. This encodes CASSVGGGRVEETQYF.

Points on this clone: The junction departs from the called germline gene at one end, perhaps through a read error. This chain joins TRBV7-2 and TRBJ1-5; TRBD1 might be the D (5 bases). Germline CDR1 is SGHTA and CDR2 is FQGNSA. This CDR3 spans 13 amino acids. The DNA of the CDR3 is TGTGCCAGCAGCCCTGTTCCGGCAGGGCCCCGGTATTTT. Translated: CASSPVPAGPRYF.

In this sample, this clone turned up a few times. V gene TRBV11-2 combines with J gene TRBJ1-3; D not certain. Trimming took 5 bases from V and 1 from J, leaving 9 bases between them. Per the germline V gene, CDR1 is SGHAT and CDR2 is FQNNGV. The CDR3 consists of 14 residues. The CDR3, as DNA: TGTGCCAGCAGCCGGGGTTTATCTGGAAACACCATATATTTT. Translated: CASSRGLSGNTIYF.

This clone was found a few times. The chain combines TRBV4-2 with TRBJ1-5, with TRBD1 identical over 8 bases. The trim removed 4 bases at V and 5 bases at J, leaving 10 bases unmatched. The CDR3 sequence is 16 residues long. CDR1 and CDR2 from the germline V gene are LGHNA and YNFKEQ. CDR3 coding DNA: TGTGCCAGCAGCCGAACCGCCGGGACAGGCGATCAGCCCCAGCATTTT. Translation: CASSRTAGTGDQPQHF.

This clone was observed a few times. This CDR3 is also generated by other DNA sequences in the sample. The chain carries TRBV7-9 and TRBJ1-1; D is undetermined. The V and J ends lost 1 base and 2 bases respectively, with 5 bases between them. Germline values: CDR1 SEHNR, CDR2 FQNEAQ (reference sequence). The CDR3 is 13 residues long. CDR3 residues: CASSLVVNTEAFF. In DNA, the CDR3 is TGTGCCAGCAGCTTAGTTGTTAACACTGAAGCTTTCTTT.

The chain employs TRBV11-1 and TRBJ2-3; D may be TRBD2 (6 bases). This CDR3 region has 16 residues. Trimming shortened V by 3 bases and J by 4 bases, and 17 bases separated the two germline ends. Germline V gene data show CDR1 as SGHAT and CDR2 as FQDESV (reference sequence). The CDR3 region is CASSLAGLLISDTQYF. The CDR3, as DNA: TGTGCCAGCAGCTTGGCCGGACTACTCATTTCAGATACGCAGTATTTT.

The chain links TRBV27 to TRBJ2-7, with 10 bases identical to TRBD2. V dropped 6 bases and J dropped 0; count of bases not matched to a gene: 11. This CDR3 comprises 17 residues. Germline lookup yields CDR1 MNHEY and CDR2 SMNVEV (reference sequence). For the CDR3, the DNA is TGTGCCAGCAGCCCAGCCCCCGGGACTAGCGTCTCCTACGAGCAGTACTTC. Translated: CASSPAPGTSVSYEQYF.

This clone was counted only a few times. The rearrangement uses TRBV18 and TRBJ2-7; a weak D match, TRBD1 (5 bases). V dropped 3 bases and J dropped 6 bases, with 24 bases sitting between them. The CDR3 has 17 amino acids. CDR1 and CDR2 (germline): KGHSH, LQKENI. CDR3: CASSPSWGSAGPGEQYF. DNA of the CDR3: TGTGCCAGCTCACCCTCTTGGGGCAGCGCCGGCCCCGGCGAGCAGTACTTC.